These 10 T cell receptor beta chains were sequenced from one sample in a study of blood T cell repertoires in COVID-19. Generated by immunoSEQ multiplex PCR, the TCRdb table keeps only in-frame clones and is missing some. The sample has 55,000 to 75,000 clones; about nine tenths are singletons. The sample was peripheral blood. These TCRs come from a man aged 45-60 years with active COVID-19.

This chain uses TRBV3-1 (or the pseudogene TRBV3-2) with TRBJ1-3; 8 nucleotides align to TRBD1. The CDR3 loop spans 19 amino acids. Unmatched junction bases numbered 10, after V lost 0 bases and J lost 0 bases. Germline V gene sequence: CDR1 LGHDT, CDR2 YNNKEL (reference sequence). The CDR3 here is CASSQDTPDRAPSGNTIYF. DNA of the CDR3: TGTGCCAGCAGCCAAGATACTCCGGACAGGGCCCCCTCTGGAAACACCATATATTTT.

The J gene is TRBJ2-1, the V gene TRBV7-2, with TRBD1 matching 7 bases. This CDR3 comprises 18 residues. Trimming removed 3 bases from V and 5 bases from J; junction bases left unmatched: 16. The germline V gene has CDR1 SGHTA and CDR2 FQGNSA. This chain's CDR3 is CASSFERTGVGIHNEQFF. Here the CDR3 DNA reads TGTGCCAGCAGCTTCGAAAGGACAGGAGTCGGGATTCACAATGAGCAGTTCTTC.

This rearrangement joins TRBV7-2 to TRBJ2-2; perhaps TRBD2 as D (6 bases). V shed 4 bases and J shed 4 bases, with 13 bases lying between them. The CDR3 covers 15 residues. Germline V CDR1 and CDR2: SGHTA, FQGNSA. In nucleotides, the CDR3 is TGTGCCAGCAGCTCTACTATGGGGGGCACCGGGGAGCTGTTTTTT. Translated, it gives CASSSTMGGTGELFF.

The chain uses TRBV11-2 and TRBJ2-2, with no clear D. Germline V gene sequence: CDR1 SGHAT, CDR2 FQNNGV. V gave up 6 bases and J gave up 7 bases, with 6 bases separating them. CDR3 length: 11 amino acids. CDR3 residues: CASSFYGELFF. As DNA, the CDR3 is TGTGCCAGCAGTTTTTACGGGGAGCTGTTTTTT.

This chain uses TRBV7-8 with TRBJ1-2; D gene ambiguous. V lost 4 bases, J lost 1 base, and 7 bases lay in between. Germline V lookup: CDR1 SGHVS, CDR2 FQNEAQ. The CDR3 is 13 amino acids. The CDR3 loop reads CASSSFSNYGYTF. In nucleotides, the CDR3 is TGTGCCAGCAGCTCCTTCAGTAACTATGGCTACACCTTC.

The chain has TRBV6-5 and TRBJ1-3; D is uncertain. CDR3 length: 14 residues. The germline gives CDR1 MNHEY, CDR2 SVGAGI. Trimming pared 8 bases from V and 1 base from J, leaving 12 bases between. The CDR3, as DNA: TGTGCCAGCTTGGCCAGTCAATCTGGAAACACCATATATTTT. Encoded protein: CASLASQSGNTIYF.

The chain carries TRBV4-3 and TRBJ1-6; D perhaps matches TRBD1 (6 bases). There are 19 residues in the CDR3. Per the germline V gene, CDR1 is LGHNA and CDR2 is YSLEER. The germline V and J ends were trimmed by 0 bases and 3 bases, with 18 bases remaining between them. The CDR3 DNA sequence: TGCGCCAGCAGCCAAGACCCACCGGATCAGGGGTTCTATAATTCACCCCTCCACTTT. This codes for CASSQDPPDQGFYNSPLHF.

The rearrangement links TRBV5-6 to TRBJ1-5; 11 nucleotides agree with TRBD1. The length of the CDR3 is 15 residues. Germline CDR1 is SGHDT and CDR2 is YYEEEE. The V gene end was trimmed by 3 bases and the J gene end by 4 bases; junction bases not matched to a gene: 3. The DNA for the CDR3 is TGTGCCAGCAGCTATGGGACAGGGGGGAATCAGCCCCAGCATTTT. This translates into CASSYGTGGNQPQHF. The variable domain in full, with the rest retrieved from reference TRBV5-6 and TRBJ1-5, is DAGVTQSPTHLIKTRGQQVTLRCSPKSGHDTVSWYQQALGQGPQFIFQYYEEEERQRGNFPDRFSGHQFPNYSSELNVNALLLGDSALYLCASSYGTGGNQPQHFGDGTRLSIL.

This chain uses TRBV11-1 with TRBJ2-5, with unresolved D. The CDR3 is 14 amino acids. Germline CDR1 is SGHAT and CDR2 is FQDESV (reference sequence). Trimming left V 3 bases short and J 8 bases short, with 16 bases between. Here the CDR3 reads CASSFLATKRTQYF. CDR3 coding DNA: TGTGCCAGCAGCTTTCTCGCTACTAAGAGAACCCAGTACTTC.

The chain combines TRBV18 with TRBJ2-5; D is perhaps TRBD1 (6 bases). The CDR3 has 14 residues. CDR1 and CDR2 (germline): KGHSH, LQKENI. V lost 0 bases to trimming and J lost 3 bases, with 8 bases between them. In nucleotides, the CDR3 is TGTGCCAGCTCACCACCGGGGACAAAAGAGACCCAGTACTTC. Its translation is CASSPPGTKETQYF.